A selection of T cell receptor beta chains follows, all from one sample in a study of CD8 T cells in Susac syndrome. TCRdb re-analysed the immunoSEQ multiplex PCR reads in MiXCR, keeping a single row per CDR3 protein. This sample has about 210,000 distinct CDR3 sequences, with roughly 93% found just once. Sample: CD4+ T cells from PBMCs. These receptors were taken from a human donor with Susac syndrome. Each CDR3 is given with its conserved first and last residue. D genes are given only for firm matches. Expanded clones get a size class; other rows say once, few or many, or leave the size out.

CDR3aa,CDR3nt,j_gene,d_gene,abundance,v_gene
CASSPPGTPRADTQYF,TGTGCCAGCTCACCACCCGGCACCCCTAGGGCAGATACGCAGTATTTT,TRBJ2-3,-,-,TRBV18
CSARDEDRVDEQFF,TGCAGTGCTAGAGACGAGGACAGGGTGGATGAGCAGTTCTTC,TRBJ2-1,TRBD1,-,TRBV20-1
CASTTAGTDTQYF,TGTGCCAGCACCACGGCGGGTACAGATACGCAGTATTTT,TRBJ2-3,-,-,TRBV6-5
CASSDTGTGAYEQYF,TGTGCCAGCAGCGACACCGGGACAGGGGCCTACGAGCAGTACTTC,TRBJ2-7,TRBD1,-,TRBV7-2
CASVVGRDQPQHF,TGCGCCAGCGTGGTGGGGCGCGATCAGCCCCAGCATTTT,TRBJ1-5,-,-,TRBV10-2
CASSLGQGTFYGYTF,TGTGCCAGCAGCTTGGGACAGGGTACTTTCTATGGCTACACCTTC,TRBJ1-2,TRBD1,-,TRBV7-2
CASSGSPVMNTEAFF,TGTGCCAGCAGCGGATCCCCAGTGATGAACACTGAAGCTTTCTTT,TRBJ1-1,-,-,TRBV11-2
CASRPAGESYNEQFF,TGTGCCAGCAGGCCAGCGGGGGAGTCCTACAATGAGCAGTTCTTC,TRBJ2-1,TRBD2,-,TRBV4-2
CSASFPPTNEKLFF,TGCAGTGCTAGCTTCCCCCCAACTAATGAAAAACTGTTTTTT,TRBJ1-4,-,-,TRBV20-1
CSVEGKYTEAFF,TGCAGCGTTGAAGGGAAGTACACTGAAGCTTTCTTT,TRBJ1-1,-,-,TRBV29-1
CASSPTGLAGGDNEQYF,TGCGCCAGCAGCCCGACGGGGCTAGCGGGGGGCGACAACGAGCAGTACTTC,TRBJ2-7,TRBD2,-,TRBV5-1
CASSLGVKNIQYF,TGTGCCAGCAGCTTAGGGGTCAAAAACATTCAGTACTTC,TRBJ2-4,-,-,TRBV7-2
CASSRGQGDSQPQHF,TGTGCCAGCAGTAGGGGACAGGGAGACAGTCAGCCCCAGCATTTT,TRBJ1-5,TRBD1,-,TRBV6-6
CASSRRDLGKLFF,TGTGCCAGCAGCCGACGGGACTTAGGGAAACTGTTTTTT,TRBJ1-4,-,-,TRBV2
CAWRRRQGFNNEQFF,TGTGCCTGGAGAAGGCGGCAGGGGTTCAATAATGAGCAGTTCTTC,TRBJ2-1,-,-,TRBV30
CASSYPQGKVGTDTQYF,TGTGCCAGCAGCTACCCACAGGGGAAGGTTGGCACAGATACGCAGTATTTT,TRBJ2-3,TRBD1,-,TRBV11-2
CASSLGYGHNVGETQYF,TGTGCCAGCAGCTTGGGATACGGACACAACGTGGGAGAGACCCAGTACTTC,TRBJ2-5,-,once,TRBV5-8
CSALPSESTGELFF,TGCAGCGCCCTCCCTAGCGAGAGCACCGGGGAGCTGTTTTTT,TRBJ2-2,-,-,TRBV29-1
CAWSAGTGGSYEQYF,TGTGCCTGGAGTGCCGGGACAGGGGGCTCGTACGAGCAGTACTTC,TRBJ2-7,TRBD1,-,TRBV30
CASSWSTANYGYTF,TGTGCCAGCAGCTGGTCGACAGCTAACTATGGCTACACCTTC,TRBJ1-2,-,-,TRBV7-2
CSARRGQGSFEQYF,TGCAGTGCTAGGAGGGGACAGGGAAGTTTCGAGCAGTACTTC,TRBJ2-7,TRBD1,-,TRBV20-1
CASSPTGGSGLGYTF,TGCGCCAGCAGCCCTACAGGGGGCAGTGGATTAGGCTACACCTTC,TRBJ1-2,TRBD1,once,TRBV4-3
CASSYPRTENTEAFF,TGTGCCAGCAGTTACCCAAGGACGGAGAACACTGAAGCTTTCTTT,TRBJ1-1,-,-,TRBV6-2/TRBV6-3
CASSYSLAGTGETYEQYF,TGTGCCAGCAGTTACTCGCTAGCTGGGACAGGGGAGACCTACGAGCAGTACTTC,TRBJ2-7,TRBD1,once,TRBV6-5
CASRLVGELFF,TGTGCCAGCAGGCTAGTCGGGGAGCTGTTTTTT,TRBJ2-2,-,-,TRBV2
CASSIQGRTNSPLHF,TGTGCCAGTAGTATCCAGGGACGTACCAATTCACCCCTCCACTTT,TRBJ1-6,-,-,TRBV19
CASTQALRTEAFF,TGTGCCAGTACCCAGGCTCTGAGAACTGAAGCTTTCTTT,TRBJ1-1,-,-,TRBV19
CASSPNPYGYTF,TGTGCCAGCTCACCGAACCCGTATGGCTACACCTTC,TRBJ1-2,-,-,TRBV18
CASSSGQGYTF,TGTGCCAGCAGTTCGGGACAGGGCTACACCTTC,TRBJ1-2,TRBD1,-,TRBV12-3/TRBV12-4
CASSFERAAFF,TGTGCCAGCAGTTTTGAGAGGGCAGCTTTCTTT,TRBJ1-1,-,-,TRBV28
CASSYLRLAGGGKETQYF,TGTGCCAGCAGTTACCTCCGACTAGCGGGGGGCGGTAAAGAGACCCAGTACTTC,TRBJ2-5,TRBD2,-,TRBV6-5
CSVRPTSGGADTQYF,TGCAGCGTTCGCCCGACTAGCGGGGGCGCAGATACGCAGTATTTT,TRBJ2-3,TRBD2,once,TRBV29-1
CSASPHRRGQNTEAFF,TGCAGTGCTAGTCCACACAGGAGGGGCCAGAACACTGAAGCTTTCTTT,TRBJ1-1,-,-,TRBV20-1
CASSVTGGDTEAFF,TGTGCCAGCAGTGTCACAGGGGGGGACACTGAAGCTTTCTTT,TRBJ1-1,TRBD1,few,TRBV2
CASSLDSHNSPLHF,TGTGCCAGCAGTTTAGACAGCCACAATTCACCCCTCCACTTT,TRBJ1-6,-,-,TRBV12-3/TRBV12-4
CASSLAGRGSNQPQHF,TGTGCCAGCAGCTTGGCAGGGCGCGGGAGCAATCAGCCCCAGCATTTT,TRBJ1-5,-,-,TRBV5-6
CASRLASPNYGYTF,TGTGCAAGTCGCTTAGCCAGCCCTAACTATGGCTACACCTTC,TRBJ1-2,-,-,TRBV12-2
CAWTQGTAGAEQYF,TGTGCCTGGACCCAGGGAACGGCAGGGGCCGAGCAGTACTTC,TRBJ2-7,-,-,TRBV30
CASSKAADRAYEQYF,TGTGCCAGCTCCAAGGCCGCGGACAGGGCCTACGAGCAGTACTTC,TRBJ2-7,TRBD1,-,TRBV19
CASSESGSPLHF,TGCGCCAGCAGTGAGTCAGGTTCACCCCTCCACTTT,TRBJ1-6,-,-,TRBV10-2
CASSSRRSGDTQYF,TGTGCCAGCAGCTCCCGGAGGAGTGGGGATACGCAGTATTTT,TRBJ2-3,-,-,TRBV6-6
CASSHLGAHEQFF,TGTGCCAGCAGCCACCTAGGGGCACATGAGCAGTTCTTC,TRBJ2-1,-,-,TRBV6-4
CSARPRASGTGQPQHF,TGCAGTGCTAGACCGCGGGCCTCGGGGACGGGTCAGCCCCAGCATTTT,TRBJ1-5,-,-,TRBV20-1
CASTSGDRYEQYF,TGTGCCAGCACCTCCGGGGACAGATACGAGCAGTACTTC,TRBJ2-7,TRBD1,-,TRBV6-5
CASSSQGMEQYF,TGTGCCAGCAGTTCACAGGGGATGGAGCAGTACTTC,TRBJ2-7,TRBD1,-,TRBV28
CASSHGDRESRGYTF,TGTGCCAGCAGCCACGGGGACAGGGAGTCTCGGGGCTACACCTTC,TRBJ1-2,TRBD1,once,TRBV3-1
CSASLGLANIDTQYF,TGCAGTGCTTCCCTCGGGCTAGCGAATATAGATACGCAGTATTTT,TRBJ2-3,-,once,TRBV20-1
CAWSISGGRIRVNTEAFF,TGTGCCTGGAGTATTTCCGGGGGGCGTATAAGGGTGAACACTGAAGCTTTCTTT,TRBJ1-1,-,-,TRBV30
CASSPGVINQPQHF,TGTGCCAGCAGTCCAGGGGTGATCAATCAGCCCCAGCATTTT,TRBJ1-5,-,-,TRBV6-2/TRBV6-3
CSAPLGGIYGYTF,TGCAGTGCTCCGCTGGGGGGGATTTATGGCTACACCTTC,TRBJ1-2,-,-,TRBV20-1
CSASEMRNGYNEKLFF,TGCAGTGCCTCCGAAATGAGGAACGGATATAATGAAAAACTGTTTTTT,TRBJ1-4,-,-,TRBV20-1
CAWKRSTNEKLFF,TGTGCCTGGAAAAGGTCAACTAATGAAAAACTGTTTTTT,TRBJ1-4,-,-,TRBV30
CASSREGAETQYF,TGTGCCAGCAGCAGGGAAGGGGCAGAGACCCAGTACTTC,TRBJ2-5,-,-,TRBV5-8
CASSQLLVDTEAFF,TGTGCCAGCAGCCAATTATTAGTGGACACTGAAGCTTTCTTT,TRBJ1-1,-,-,TRBV3-1
CAWSLGQGGQPQHF,TGTGCCTGGAGTTTGGGACAGGGAGGCCAGCCCCAGCATTTT,TRBJ1-5,TRBD1,-,TRBV30
CSAREGQGARALHF,TGCAGTGCTAGAGAGGGACAGGGGGCGCGGGCCCTCCACTTT,TRBJ1-6,TRBD1,-,TRBV20-1
CAWSDRDAMNTEAFF,TGTGCCTGGTCCGACAGGGATGCCATGAACACTGAAGCTTTCTTT,TRBJ1-1,TRBD1,-,TRBV30